These T cell receptor beta chains were read from a single sample in a study of blood T cell repertoires in COVID-19. Generated by immunoSEQ multiplex PCR, the TCRdb table keeps only in-frame clones and is missing some. The sample has roughly 330,000 clones; over 75% are singletons. Sequencing was carried out using PBMCs or T cells enriched from blood (not recorded which). The receptors were sampled from a woman younger than 45 who had recovered from COVID-19. The CDR3 runs from the conserved cysteine through the conserved F or W. A D gene is named only where the DNA matches it firmly.

j_call d_call v_call cdr3_nt cdr3_aa
TRBJ1-2 NA TRBV2 TGTGCCAGCAGCGAAAGACGGGGGGCCAACTATGGCTACACCTTC CASSERRGANYGYTF
TRBJ1-1 NA TRBV28 TGTGCCAGCAGTTTATTACTAAGAGTCGACACTGAAGCTTTCTTT CASSLLLRVDTEAFF
TRBJ2-1 NA TRBV20-1 TGCAGTGCTAGCTTTCATGAGCAGTTCTTC CSASFHEQFF
TRBJ2-3 TRBD1 TRBV27 TGTGCCAGCAGTTTCGACAGGGCCAACACAGATACGCAGTATTTT CASSFDRANTDTQYF
TRBJ2-2 TRBD1 TRBV19 TGTGCCAGTAGAGAGAGGACAGGAGCCCCCAACACCGGGGAGCTGTTTTTT CASRERTGAPNTGELFF
TRBJ2-7 NA TRBV29-1 TGCAGCGTTATAGACGAGCGAACCTACGAGCAGTACTTC CSVIDERTYEQYF
TRBJ2-5 NA TRBV5-4 TGTGCCAGCAGCTTGGTTGGCAGGGGCGAAGAGACCCAGTACTTC CASSLVGRGEETQYF
TRBJ1-4 NA TRBV14 TGTGCCAGCAGCCAGAGGGGGGGTGAAAAACTGTTTTTT CASSQRGGEKLFF
TRBJ2-1 TRBD2 TRBV5-1 TGCGCCAGCAGCTTGGCCCGGGCTAGCGGGGGGGCTGGTTTTGGCAATGAGCAGTTCTTC CASSLARASGGAGFGNEQFF
TRBJ2-2 TRBD2 TRBV19 TGTGCCAGTAGTATGGTGGCTAGCGGGGGAGCGAACACCGGGGAGCTGTTTTTT CASSMVASGGANTGELFF
TRBJ2-5 NA TRBV6-5 TGTGCCAGCACCGTGGGGGCGCAGGAGACCCAGTACTTC CASTVGAQETQYF